Sequencing of this T cell receptor beta chain was carried out in a study of blood T cell repertoires in COVID-19 (dated by TCRdb to about 2020). About the full investigation: The collaborator samples originated in the United States, Italy and Spain and spanned the acute and convalescent phases of COVID-19. The material from the prospective study consisted of cDNA or gDNA derived from T cells, B-cell-depleted T cells, or PBMCs. The dataset comprised deeply sampled blood TCRbeta repertoires from subjects exposed to, actively infected with, or recovered from COVID-19. A freely available public database, intended as a resource for researchers studying the immune response to SARS-CoV-2, is where the repertoires were released. Samples came from the ongoing ImmuneRACE study (first 160 participants) plus 1,254 subjects from 6 global collaborators. Sample metadata almost always included a de-identified subject ID, COVID-19 status, age in years and sex. Where available, HLA class I and class II types were obtained from metadata supplied by the sample provider rather than from assay-based typing.

The research as a whole found: The amount of clinical and demographic metadata varied by source and participant and was provided uncurated.

On this clone: Its recognized antigen is unknown. No clone much larger than this one lies a single base away; base qualities are absent.

The immunoSEQ Assay, a bias-controlled multiplex PCR, was used to amplify TCRbeta CDR3 regions from genomic DNA. Per the authors' processing: The number of nucleated cells in each sample was estimated from the amplification of reference gene primers within the assay. To quantify the absolute abundance of each unique TCRbeta CDR3 rearrangement, sequence reads were collapsed and filtered. For each sample, productive Simpson clonality was calculated as the square root of Simpson's diversity index across productive rearrangements. TCRdb mirrors the immuneACCESS table, restricted to in-frame sequences. Some clones are absent from its copies; in checked studies, under half trace to an unresolved V gene, and the reason for the others is unknown. V and J calls plus clone size are reproduced from that table; the DNA served to infer D and trimming. For this sample the table gives about 190,000 clones, of which over 75% were detected only once. The top ten hold 9.5% to 15% of the sample.

Whole blood was collected in K2EDTA tubes by collaborating institutions according to the institutions' own protocols. For TCRbeta analysis, collaborators shipped samples as frozen whole blood, isolated PBMCs, or DNA extracted from either of those sample types. Clipping removes 4 bases from V and 7 bases from J, with 6 as the unmatched junction base count. Including the terminal cysteine and phenylalanine, the CDR3 comprises 13 residues. This entry keeps only the CDR3 DNA: 39 bases, framed from base 1. CDR1 and CDR2 are drawn from the germline V gene: ENHRY, SYGVKD. Recombination connected TRBV10-3 to TRBJ2-7, and 8 junctional nucleotides match TRBD1. The source of this sequence is a woman between 45 and 65 years old with acute or convalescent COVID-19. Specimen: peripheral blood. The CDR3 region: CAISVQGAGEQYF. The DNA sequence reads TGTGCCATCAGTGTCCAGGGGGCCGGGGAGCAGTACTTC.